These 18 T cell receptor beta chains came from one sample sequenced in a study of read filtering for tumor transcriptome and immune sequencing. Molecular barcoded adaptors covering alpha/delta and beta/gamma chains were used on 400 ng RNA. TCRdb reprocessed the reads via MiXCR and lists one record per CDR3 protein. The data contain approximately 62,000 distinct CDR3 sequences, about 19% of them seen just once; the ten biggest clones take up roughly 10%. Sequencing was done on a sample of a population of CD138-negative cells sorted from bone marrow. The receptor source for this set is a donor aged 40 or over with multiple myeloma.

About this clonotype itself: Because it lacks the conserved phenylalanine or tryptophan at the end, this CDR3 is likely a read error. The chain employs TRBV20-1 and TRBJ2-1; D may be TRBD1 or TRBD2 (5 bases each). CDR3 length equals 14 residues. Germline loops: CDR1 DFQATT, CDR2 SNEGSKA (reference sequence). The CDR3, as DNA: TGCAGTGCTAGGGAGGCAGGGAGCTACAATGATCAGTTCATC. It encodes CSAREAGSYNDQFI.

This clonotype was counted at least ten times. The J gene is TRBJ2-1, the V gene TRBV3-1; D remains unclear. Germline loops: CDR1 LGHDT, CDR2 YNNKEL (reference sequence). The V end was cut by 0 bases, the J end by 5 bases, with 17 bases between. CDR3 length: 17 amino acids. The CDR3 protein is CASSQDDAPFPNNEQFF. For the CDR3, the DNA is TGTGCCAGCAGCCAAGATGATGCACCCTTCCCAAACAATGAGCAGTTCTTC.

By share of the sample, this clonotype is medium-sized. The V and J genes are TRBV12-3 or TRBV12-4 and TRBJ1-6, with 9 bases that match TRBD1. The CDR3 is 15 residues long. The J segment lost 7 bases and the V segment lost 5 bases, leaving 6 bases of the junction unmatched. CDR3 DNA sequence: TGTGCCAGCAGTCAGCGGACAGGGGACAATTCACCCCTCCACTTT. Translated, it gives CASSQRTGDNSPLHF.

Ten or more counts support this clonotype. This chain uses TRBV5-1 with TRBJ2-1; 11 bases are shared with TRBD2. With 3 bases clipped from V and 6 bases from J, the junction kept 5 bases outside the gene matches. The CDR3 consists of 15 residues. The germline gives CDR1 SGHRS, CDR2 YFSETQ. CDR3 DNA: TGCGCCAGCAGCTCGACTAGCGGGGTTGTCAATGAGCAGTTCTTC. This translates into CASSSTSGVVNEQFF. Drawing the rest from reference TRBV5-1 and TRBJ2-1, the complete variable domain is KAGVTQTPRYLIKTRGQQVTLSCSPISGHRSVSWYQQTPGQGLQFLFEYFSETQRNKGNFPGRFSGRQFSNSRSEMNVSTLELGDSALYLCASSSTSGVVNEQFFGPGTRLTVL.

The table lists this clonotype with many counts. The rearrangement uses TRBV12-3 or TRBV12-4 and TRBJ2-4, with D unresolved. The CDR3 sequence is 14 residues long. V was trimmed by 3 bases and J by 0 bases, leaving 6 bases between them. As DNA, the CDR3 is TGTGCCAGCAGTTTGCCCAGAGCCAAAAACATTCAGTACTTC. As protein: CASSLPRAKNIQYF.

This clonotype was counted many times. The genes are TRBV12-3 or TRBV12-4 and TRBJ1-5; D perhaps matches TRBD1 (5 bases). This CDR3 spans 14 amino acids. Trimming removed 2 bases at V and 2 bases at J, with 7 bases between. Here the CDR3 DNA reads TGTGCCAGCAGTTTACAGGGTGGCAATCAGCCCCAGCATTTT. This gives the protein CASSLQGGNQPQHF.

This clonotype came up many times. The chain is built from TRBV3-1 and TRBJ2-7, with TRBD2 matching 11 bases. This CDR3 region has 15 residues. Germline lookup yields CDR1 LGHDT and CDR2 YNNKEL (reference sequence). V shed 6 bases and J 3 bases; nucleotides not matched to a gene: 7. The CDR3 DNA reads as TGTGCCAGCAGTCTGACTAGCGGGGACATCTACGAGCAGTACTTC. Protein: CASSLTSGDIYEQYF.

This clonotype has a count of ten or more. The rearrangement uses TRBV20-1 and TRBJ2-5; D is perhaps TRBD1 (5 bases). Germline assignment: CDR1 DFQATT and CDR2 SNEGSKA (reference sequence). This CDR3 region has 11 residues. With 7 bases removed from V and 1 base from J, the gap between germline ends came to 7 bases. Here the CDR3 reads CSVGAQETQYF. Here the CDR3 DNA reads TGCAGTGTTGGGGCCCAAGAGACCCAGTACTTC.

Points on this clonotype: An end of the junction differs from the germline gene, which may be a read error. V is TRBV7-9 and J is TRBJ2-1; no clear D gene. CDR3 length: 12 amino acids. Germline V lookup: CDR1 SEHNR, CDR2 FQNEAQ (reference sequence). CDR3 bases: TGTGCCAGCAGCCTAGATATTGGCGAGCAGTCCTTC. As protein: CASSLDIGEQSF. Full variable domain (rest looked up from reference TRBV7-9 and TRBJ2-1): DTGVSQNPRHKITKRGQNVTFRCDPISEHNRLYWYRQTLGQGPEFLTYFQNEAQLEKSRLLSDRFSAERPKGSFSTLEIQRTEQGDSAMYLCASSLDIGEQSFGPGTRLTVL.

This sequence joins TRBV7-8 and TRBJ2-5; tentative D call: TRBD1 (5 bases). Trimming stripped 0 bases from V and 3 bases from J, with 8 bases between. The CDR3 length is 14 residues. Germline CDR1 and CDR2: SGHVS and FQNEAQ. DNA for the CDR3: TGTGCCAGCAGCTTAGCGGGGCTCAAAGAGACCCAGTACTTC. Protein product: CASSLAGLKETQYF.

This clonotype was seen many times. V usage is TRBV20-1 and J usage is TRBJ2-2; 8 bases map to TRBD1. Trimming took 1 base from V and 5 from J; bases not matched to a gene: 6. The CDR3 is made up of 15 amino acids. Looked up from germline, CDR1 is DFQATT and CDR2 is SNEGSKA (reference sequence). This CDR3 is CSARVTGGRTGELFF. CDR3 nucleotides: TGCAGTGCTAGAGTTACAGGGGGGAGGACCGGGGAGCTGTTTTTT.

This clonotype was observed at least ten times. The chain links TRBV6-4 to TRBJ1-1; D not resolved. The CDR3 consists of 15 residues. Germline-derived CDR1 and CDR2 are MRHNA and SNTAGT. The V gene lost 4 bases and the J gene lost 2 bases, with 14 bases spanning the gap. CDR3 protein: CASSARGEGNTEAFF. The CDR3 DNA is TGTGCCAGCAGTGCCCGCGGCGAGGGCAACACTGAAGCTTTCTTT.

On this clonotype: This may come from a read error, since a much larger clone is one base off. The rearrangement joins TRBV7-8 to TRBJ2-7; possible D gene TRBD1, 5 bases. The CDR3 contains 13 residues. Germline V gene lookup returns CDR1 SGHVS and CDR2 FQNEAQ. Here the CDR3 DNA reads TGTGCCAGCAACTTAGACAGTTCCTACGAGCAGTACTTC. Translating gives CASNLDSSYEQYF.

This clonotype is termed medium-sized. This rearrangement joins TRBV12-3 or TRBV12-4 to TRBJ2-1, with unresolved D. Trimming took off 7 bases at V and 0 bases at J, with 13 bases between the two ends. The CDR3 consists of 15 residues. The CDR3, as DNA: TGTGCCAGCACTATCGACGCCTCCTCCTACAATGAGCAGTTCTTC. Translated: CASTIDASSYNEQFF.

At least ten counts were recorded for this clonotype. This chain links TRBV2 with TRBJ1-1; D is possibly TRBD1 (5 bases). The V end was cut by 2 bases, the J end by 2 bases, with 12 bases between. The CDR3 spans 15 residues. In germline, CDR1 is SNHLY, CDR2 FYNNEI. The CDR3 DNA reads TGTGCCAGCAGTGAACAGGGCTCCCTAAACACTGAAGCTTTCTTT. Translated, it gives CASSEQGSLNTEAFF.

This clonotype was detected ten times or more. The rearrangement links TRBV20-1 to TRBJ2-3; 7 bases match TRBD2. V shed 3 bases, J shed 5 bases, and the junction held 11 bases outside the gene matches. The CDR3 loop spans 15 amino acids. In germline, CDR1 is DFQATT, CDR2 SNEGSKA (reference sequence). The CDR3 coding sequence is TGCAGTGCTAGTGTCGGGGGGTGGCAACAAGATACGCAGTATTTT. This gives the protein CSASVGGWQQDTQYF.

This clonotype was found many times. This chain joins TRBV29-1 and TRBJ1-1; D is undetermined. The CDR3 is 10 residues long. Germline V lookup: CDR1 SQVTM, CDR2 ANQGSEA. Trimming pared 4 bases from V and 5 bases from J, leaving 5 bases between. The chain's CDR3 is CSVGRTEAFF. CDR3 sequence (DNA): TGCAGCGTTGGACGTACTGAAGCTTTCTTT.

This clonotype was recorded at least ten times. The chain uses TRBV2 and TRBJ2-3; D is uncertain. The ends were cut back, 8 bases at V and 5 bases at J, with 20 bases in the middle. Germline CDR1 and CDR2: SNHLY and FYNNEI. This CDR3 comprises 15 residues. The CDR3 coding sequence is TGTGCCAGCCAATCATCAGCCCGAAGAAAAGATACGCAGTATTTT. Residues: CASQSSARRKDTQYF. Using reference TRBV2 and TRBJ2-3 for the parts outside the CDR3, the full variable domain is EPEVTQTPSHQVTQMGQEVILRCVPISNHLYFYWYRQILGQKVEFLVSFYNNEISEKSEIFDDQFSVERPDGSNFTLKIRSTKLEDSAMYFCASQSSARRKDTQYFGPGTRLTVL.